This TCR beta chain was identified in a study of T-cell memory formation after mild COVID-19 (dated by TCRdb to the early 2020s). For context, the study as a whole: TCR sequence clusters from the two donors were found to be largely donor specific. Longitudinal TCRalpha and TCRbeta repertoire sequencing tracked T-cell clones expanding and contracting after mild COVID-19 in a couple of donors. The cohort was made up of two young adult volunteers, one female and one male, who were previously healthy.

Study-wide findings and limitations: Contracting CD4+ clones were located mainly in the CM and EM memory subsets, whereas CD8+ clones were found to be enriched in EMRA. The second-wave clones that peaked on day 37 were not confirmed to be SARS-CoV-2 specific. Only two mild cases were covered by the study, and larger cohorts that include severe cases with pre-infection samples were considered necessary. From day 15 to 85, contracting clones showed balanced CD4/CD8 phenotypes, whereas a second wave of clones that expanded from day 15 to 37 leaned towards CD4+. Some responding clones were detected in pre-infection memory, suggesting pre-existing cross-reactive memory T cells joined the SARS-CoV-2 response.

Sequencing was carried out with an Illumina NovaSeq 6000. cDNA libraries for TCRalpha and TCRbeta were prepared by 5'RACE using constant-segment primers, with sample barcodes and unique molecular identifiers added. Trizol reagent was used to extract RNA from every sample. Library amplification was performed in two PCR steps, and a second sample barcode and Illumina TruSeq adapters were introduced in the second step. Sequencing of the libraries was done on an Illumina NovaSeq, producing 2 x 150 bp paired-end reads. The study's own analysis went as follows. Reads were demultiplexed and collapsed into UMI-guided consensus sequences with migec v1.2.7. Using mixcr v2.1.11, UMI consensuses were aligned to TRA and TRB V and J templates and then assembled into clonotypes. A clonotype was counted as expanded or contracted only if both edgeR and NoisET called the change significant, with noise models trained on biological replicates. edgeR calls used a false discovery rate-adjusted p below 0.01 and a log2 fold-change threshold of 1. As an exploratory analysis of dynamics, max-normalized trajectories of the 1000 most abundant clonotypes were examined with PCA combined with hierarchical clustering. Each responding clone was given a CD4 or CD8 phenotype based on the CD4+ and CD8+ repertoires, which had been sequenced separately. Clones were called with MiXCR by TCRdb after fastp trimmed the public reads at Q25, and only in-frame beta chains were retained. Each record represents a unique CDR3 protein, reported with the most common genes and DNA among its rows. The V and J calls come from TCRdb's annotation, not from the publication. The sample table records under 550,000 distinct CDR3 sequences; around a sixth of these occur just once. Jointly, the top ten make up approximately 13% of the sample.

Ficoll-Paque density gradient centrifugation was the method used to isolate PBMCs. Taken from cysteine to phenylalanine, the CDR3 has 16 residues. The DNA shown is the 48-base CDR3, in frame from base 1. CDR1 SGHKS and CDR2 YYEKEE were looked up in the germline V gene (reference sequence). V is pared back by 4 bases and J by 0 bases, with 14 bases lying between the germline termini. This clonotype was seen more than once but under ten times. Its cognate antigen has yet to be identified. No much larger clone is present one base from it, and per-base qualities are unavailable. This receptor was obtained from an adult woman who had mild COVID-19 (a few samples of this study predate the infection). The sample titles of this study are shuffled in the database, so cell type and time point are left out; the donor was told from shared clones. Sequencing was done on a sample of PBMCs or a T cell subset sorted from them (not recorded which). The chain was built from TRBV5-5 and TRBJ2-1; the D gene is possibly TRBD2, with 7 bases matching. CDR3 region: CASSGGLAVSYNEQFF. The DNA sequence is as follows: TGTGCCAGCAGCGGGGGGCTAGCGGTCTCCTACAATGAGCAGTTCTTC.